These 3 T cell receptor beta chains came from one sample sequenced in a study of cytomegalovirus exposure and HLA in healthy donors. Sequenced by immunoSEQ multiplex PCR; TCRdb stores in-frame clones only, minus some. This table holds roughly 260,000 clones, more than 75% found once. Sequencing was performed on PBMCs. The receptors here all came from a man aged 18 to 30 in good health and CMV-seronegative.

The CDR3 protein is CAISTGTGATGELFF. The CDR3 region has the DNA TGTGCCATCAGTACCGGGACAGGGGCCACCGGGGAGCTGTTTTTT. The V call is TRBV10-3, the J call TRBJ2-2; 10 nucleotides align to TRBD1. The CDR3 contains 15 residues. The germline CDR1 and CDR2 sequences are ENHRY and SYGVKD. With V trimmed by 5 bases and J by 4 bases, 4 bases remained unmatched.

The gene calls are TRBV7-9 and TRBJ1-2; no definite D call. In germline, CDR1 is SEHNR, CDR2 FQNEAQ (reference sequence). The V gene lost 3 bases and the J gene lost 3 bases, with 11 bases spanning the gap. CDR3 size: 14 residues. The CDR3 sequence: CASSLAERDYGYTF. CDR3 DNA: TGTGCCAGCAGCTTGGCGGAGAGGGACTATGGCTACACCTTC. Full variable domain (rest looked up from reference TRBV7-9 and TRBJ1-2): DTGVSQNPRHKITKRGQNVTFRCDPISEHNRLYWYRQTLGQGPEFLTYFQNEAQLEKSRLLSDRFSAERPKGSFSTLEIQRTEQGDSAMYLCASSLAERDYGYTFGSGTRLTVV.

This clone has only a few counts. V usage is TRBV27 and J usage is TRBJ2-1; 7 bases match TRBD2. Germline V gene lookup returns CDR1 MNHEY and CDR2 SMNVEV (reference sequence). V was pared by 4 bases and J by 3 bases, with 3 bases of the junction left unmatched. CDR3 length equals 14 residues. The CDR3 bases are TGTGCCAGCAGTTCCCTAGCGGACTACAATGAGCAGTTCTTC. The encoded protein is CASSSLADYNEQFF.